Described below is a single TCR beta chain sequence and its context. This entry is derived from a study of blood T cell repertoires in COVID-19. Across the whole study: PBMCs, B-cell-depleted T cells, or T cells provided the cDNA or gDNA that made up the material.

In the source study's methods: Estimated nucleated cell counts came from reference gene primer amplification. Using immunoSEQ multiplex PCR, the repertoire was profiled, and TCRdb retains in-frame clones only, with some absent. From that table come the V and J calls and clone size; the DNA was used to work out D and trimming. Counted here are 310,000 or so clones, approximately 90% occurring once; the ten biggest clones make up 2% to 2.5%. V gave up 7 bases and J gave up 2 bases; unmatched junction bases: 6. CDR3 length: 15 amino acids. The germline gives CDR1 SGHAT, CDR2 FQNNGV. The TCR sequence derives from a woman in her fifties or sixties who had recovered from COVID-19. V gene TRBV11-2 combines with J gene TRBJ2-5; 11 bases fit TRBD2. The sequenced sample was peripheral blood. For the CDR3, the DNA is TGTGCCAGCACTAGCGGGGGGATTCAACAAGAGACCCAGTACTTC. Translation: CASTSGGIQQETQYF.